This T cell receptor (beta chain) was captured by sequencing in a study of blood T cell repertoires in COVID-19. Across the whole study: COVID-19 samples collected from the United States, Italy and Spain covered acute and convalescent phases. PBMCs, B-cell-depleted T cells, or T cells were the source of the cDNA or gDNA that made up the material.

Trimming shortened V by 7 bases and J by 1 base, and 18 bases separated the two germline ends. Germline values: CDR1 LNHDA, CDR2 SQIVND (reference sequence). There are 16 residues in the CDR3. As processed by the authors: From reference gene primer amplification, estimates of nucleated cell counts were derived. Only in-frame clones appear in the TCRdb table, and some are missing; sequencing was by immunoSEQ multiplex PCR. V, J and clone size were drawn from that table, and D and trimming were deduced from the DNA. The sample gives just under 350,000 clones, about 90% of which show up once; roughly 3.3% is in the top ten.

This chain joins TRBV19 and TRBJ2-3; D remains unclear. The sample comprised peripheral blood. This receptor was identified in a woman aged 18-30 years who had recovered from COVID-19. The CDR3: CASTHSYPRGTDTQYF. The CDR3 DNA reads TGTGCCAGTACCCACTCTTATCCTCGGGGCACAGATACGCAGTATTTT.